Following are 16 T cell receptor beta chains from one sample sequenced in a study of cytomegalovirus exposure and HLA in healthy donors. The PCR used 60 Vbeta and 13 Jbeta primers. Profiled with immunoSEQ multiplex PCR; TCRdb holds only in-frame clones, not every one. Among about 120,000 clones listed, more than 65% were seen once. Sequencing was performed on PBMCs. These receptors all stem from a man aged 18 to 30 in good health and CMV-seropositive.

The genes are TRBV11-2 and TRBJ1-1, with 10 bases aligning to TRBD1. The germline V gene encodes CDR1 SGHAT and CDR2 FQNNGV. CDR3 length: 17 amino acids. The J segment lost 1 base and the V segment lost 5 bases, leaving 10 bases of the junction unmatched. The CDR3 coding sequence is TGTGCCAGCAGCCAGGTCGGGACAGGGGTGGAGAACACTGAAGCTTTCTTT. Translated, it gives CASSQVGTGVENTEAFF. Drawing the rest from reference TRBV11-2 and TRBJ1-1, the complete variable domain is EAGVAQSPRYKIIEKRQSVAFWCNPISGHATLYWYQQILGQGPKLLIQFQNNGVVDDSQLPKDRFSAERLKGVDSTLKIQPAKLEDSAVYLCASSQVGTGVENTEAFFGQGTRLTVV.

The chain joins TRBV19 to TRBJ1-1, with a weak D call TRBD1 (5 bases). The CDR3 sequence is 15 residues long. Germline CDR1 LNHDA, CDR2 SQIVND (reference sequence). Trimming cost V 3 bases and J 1 base, with 12 bases left between them. CDR3 bases: TGTGCCAGTAGTATCTTCGGGGGGGGGAACACTGAAGCTTTCTTT. This gives the protein CASSIFGGGNTEAFF.

The chain couples TRBV19 to TRBJ1-1; D is ambiguous. CDR1 and CDR2 from the germline V gene are LNHDA and SQIVND (reference sequence). V shed 3 bases and J shed 1 base, with 12 bases lying between them. The CDR3 is made up of 15 amino acids. Here the CDR3 reads CASSMSMSGNTEAFF. Here the CDR3 DNA reads TGTGCCAGTAGTATGTCCATGAGCGGGAACACTGAAGCTTTCTTT.

The chain recombines TRBV2 with TRBJ2-1, with 12 bases aligning to TRBD2. The CDR3 is 19 amino acids. V dropped 7 bases and J dropped 8; count of bases not matched to a gene: 21. The germline V gene has CDR1 SNHLY and CDR2 FYNNEI. CDR3 amino acids: CASTPVTLAGGPVVHEQFF. The CDR3 DNA reads as TGTGCCAGCACCCCAGTAACCCTAGCGGGAGGGCCCGTAGTCCATGAGCAGTTCTTC.

The chain recombines TRBV19 with TRBJ1-4, with D possibly matching TRBD1 (6 bases). Trimming stripped 6 bases from V and 4 bases from J, with 15 bases between. This CDR3 is 15 amino acids long. Per the germline V gene, CDR1 is LNHDA and CDR2 is SQIVND (reference sequence). CDR3 amino acids: CASSLLDSRNEKLFF. CDR3 DNA sequence: TGTGCCAGTAGCCTCCTGGACAGTCGTAATGAAAAACTGTTTTTT.

The chain uses TRBV28 and TRBJ2-1; 7 positions match TRBD2. The CDR3 totals 14 residues. Germline CDR1 reads MDHEN; CDR2 reads SYDVKM. The V gene end was trimmed by 5 bases and the J gene end by 6 bases; junction bases not matched to a gene: 7. CDR3 nucleotides: TGTGCCAGCAGTCTAGCGGAGACGTGCAATGAGCAGTTCTTC. Protein: CASSLAETCNEQFF.

The rearrangement uses TRBV4-1 and TRBJ2-2; 8 bases map to TRBD1. The V gene end was trimmed by 3 bases and the J gene end by 5 bases; junction bases not matched to a gene: 14. Per germline, CDR1 MGHRA and CDR2 YSYEKL. This CDR3 is 18 amino acids long. In DNA form, the CDR3 reads TGCGCCAGCAGCCATCCCCGGACAGGGAGAGGGCGGACCGGGGAGCTGTTTTTT. Encoded protein: CASSHPRTGRGRTGELFF.

The gene calls are TRBV19 and TRBJ2-7; D is ambiguous. V lost 1 base and J 6 bases, leaving 19 bases between the germline ends. Germline CDR1 LNHDA, CDR2 SQIVND (reference sequence). CDR3 length: 16 residues. CDR3 amino acids: CASSIGISSRGSEQYF. DNA of the CDR3: TGTGCCAGTAGTATAGGTATCTCTAGTCGCGGAAGCGAGCAGTACTTC.

In the case of this clone: At one boundary the junction diverges from the germline segment, which might be a read error. The chain uses TRBV6-1 and TRBJ2-4, with TRBD2 as a possible D gene (5 bases). Looked up from germline, CDR1 is MNHNS and CDR2 is SASEGT. The CDR3 is 14 amino acids. CDR3 sequence reads: CASTADLAKNSQYF. DNA of the CDR3: TGTGCCAGCACCGCGGACCTAGCCAAAAACAGTCAGTACTTC.

This chain links TRBV6-5 with TRBJ2-3, with 11 nucleotides matching TRBD2. The CDR3 sequence is 13 residues long. V shed 5 bases, J shed 14 bases, and the junction held 9 bases outside the gene matches. Germline V gene sequence: CDR1 MNHEY, CDR2 SVGAGI. This CDR3 is CASSPFSGGGWYF. CDR3 DNA sequence: TGTGCCAGCAGTCCCTTTAGCGGGGGGGGGTGGTATTTT.

The chain combines TRBV5-1 with TRBJ2-3; D uncertain. The V and J ends lost 0 bases and 3 bases respectively, with 8 bases between them. Per the germline V gene, CDR1 is SGHRS and CDR2 is YFSETQ. The CDR3 has 14 amino acids. The CDR3 DNA reads TGCGCCAGCAGCTTGGCCGACGGGACAGATACGCAGTATTTT. The encoded protein is CASSLADGTDTQYF.

The rearrangement links TRBV5-1 to TRBJ1-1, with 8 bases aligning to TRBD1. Trimming took 3 bases from V and 3 from J; bases not matched to a gene: 7. Per the germline V gene, CDR1 is SGHRS and CDR2 is YFSETQ. The CDR3 has 15 amino acids. The CDR3 nucleotides read TGCGCCAGCAGCTCCGGGCAGGGGGCGGACACTGAAGCTTTCTTT. It specifies CASSSGQGADTEAFF. The variable domain in full, with the rest retrieved from reference TRBV5-1 and TRBJ1-1, is KAGVTQTPRYLIKTRGQQVTLSCSPISGHRSVSWYQQTPGQGLQFLFEYFSETQRNKGNFPGRFSGRQFSNSRSEMNVSTLELGDSALYLCASSSGQGADTEAFFGQGTRLTVV.

The rearrangement links TRBV19 to TRBJ1-2; 10 bases are a match to TRBD1. The ends lost 7 bases at V and 6 bases at J; junction bases unmatched: 8. Germline loops: CDR1 LNHDA, CDR2 SQIVND (reference sequence). The CDR3 runs to 14 residues. The CDR3 nucleotides read TGTGCCAGTACCCCGGGACAGGGGAGGAATGGCTACACCTTC. Residues: CASTPGQGRNGYTF.

This clone showed up just a few times. The chain has TRBV18 and TRBJ2-2; possible D gene TRBD1, 5 bases. Deletions cut 2 bases from V and 4 bases from J, with 8 bases between. The V gene's germline CDR1 is KGHSH and CDR2 LQKENI. This CDR3 contains 14 residues. The CDR3 bases are TGTGCCAGCTCACCAGGGCAGGGCACCGGGGAGCTGTTTTTT. Translated: CASSPGQGTGELFF.

A note on this clone: Mismatch with germline at one junction end may stem from a read error. This sequence joins TRBV19 and TRBJ2-6; TRBD2 agrees at 10 bases. Germline V CDR1 and CDR2: LNHDA, SQIVND (reference sequence). This CDR3 has 17 residues. CDR3 nucleotide sequence: TGTGCCAGTAGTATTAGCGGGGGGTCCCGCGGGGCCAACGGCCTGACTTTC. This codes for CASSISGGSRGANGLTF.

In the case of this clone: One junction end does not reproduce the germline sequence, and a read error may be involved. This chain links TRBV5-4 with TRBJ2-6; 8 nucleotides match TRBD1. The CDR3 has 16 amino acids. Germline CDR1 is SGHNT and CDR2 is YYREEE (reference sequence). The CDR3, as DNA: TGTGCCAGCTCCTCAGCAGGGGGCTCTGGGGCCAACGGCCTGACTTTC. Its translation: CASSSAGGSGANGLTF. The complete variable domain, with remaining parts taken from reference TRBV5-4 and TRBJ2-6, reads ETGVTQSPTHLIKTRGQQVTLRCSSQSGHNTVSWYQQALGQGPQFIFQYYREEENGRGNFPPRFSGLQFPNYSSELNVNALELDDSALYLCASSSAGGSGANGLTFGAGSRLTVL.